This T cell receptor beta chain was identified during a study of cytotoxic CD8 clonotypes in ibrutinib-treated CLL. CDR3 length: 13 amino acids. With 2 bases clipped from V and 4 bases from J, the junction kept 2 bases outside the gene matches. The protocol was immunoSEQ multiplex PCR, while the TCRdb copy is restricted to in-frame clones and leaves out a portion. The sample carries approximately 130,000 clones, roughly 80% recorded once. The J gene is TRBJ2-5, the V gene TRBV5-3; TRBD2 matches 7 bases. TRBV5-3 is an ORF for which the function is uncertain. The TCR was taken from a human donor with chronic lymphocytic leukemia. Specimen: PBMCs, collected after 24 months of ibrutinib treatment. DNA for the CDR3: TGTGCCAGAAGCTTCGGCGGGGGAGAGACCCAGTACTTC. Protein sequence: CARSFGGGETQYF.